This TCR beta chain is from a study of PD-L1 blockade in urothelial cancer. Background on the study: Atezolizumab, begun by patients in about 2014, was given at 1,200 mg intravenously every 3 weeks. Treatment start was followed by blood analysis at 3 weeks (second dose) and again at 6 weeks.

Method: immunoSEQ multiplex PCR; TCRdb's copy keeps in-frame clones and lacks some. The repertoire holds roughly 47,000 clones, with 79% as singletons. The germline V gene has CDR1 SGDLS and CDR2 YYNGEE. The CDR3 contains 15 residues. The V and J ends lost 4 bases and 7 bases, in that order; junction bases with no gene match: 9. Regarding time point: pretreatment peripheral blood. Anywhere from 1 to 8 samples came from each patient, spanning pretreatment and on-treatment. The receptor was derived from a man between 70 and 80 years old with urothelial cancer. The V gene is TRBV9, the J gene TRBJ2-3; 10 bases are shared with TRBD2. Here the sequenced sample was PBMCs, taken around atezolizumab (anti-PD-L1) treatment. DNA for the CDR3: TGTGCCAGCAGCTTGGAACTAGCGGGAATACATACGCAGTATTTT. Translation: CASSLELAGIHTQYF.